Listed here are 23 T cell receptor beta chains from one sample, sequenced in a study of T-cell memory formation after mild COVID-19. TCRdb recomputed calls from the 5' RACE reads with MiXCR, one row per CDR3 protein. The table lists about 210,000 distinct CDR3 sequences, around 30% of them singletons. The specimen was PBMCs or a T cell subset sorted from them (not recorded which). Receptors originate from an adult woman who had mild COVID-19 (a few samples of this study predate the infection). Cell type and time point are not known.

The chain has TRBV6-2 or TRBV6-3 and TRBJ2-6, with 7 bases aligning to TRBD1. Trimming took 2 bases from V and 2 from J; bases not matched to a gene: 15. The CDR3 runs 20 residues. Germline loops: CDR1 MNHEY, CDR2 SVGEGT. The CDR3 here is CASSYDPRAGGAPGANVLTF. The CDR3, as DNA: TGTGCCAGCAGTTACGATCCCAGGGCAGGGGGAGCCCCTGGGGCCAACGTCCTGACTTTC.

This clonotype was seen a handful of times. The chain has TRBV2 and TRBJ2-1; the D gene could be TRBD1 or TRBD2 (5 bases each). This CDR3 has 15 amino acids. Germline-derived CDR1 and CDR2 are SNHLY and FYNNEI. Trimming took 4 bases from V and 5 from J, leaving 15 bases between them. Written as DNA, the CDR3 is TGTGCCAGCAGTGGGGCTTCAGGGACCAACAATGAGCAGTTCTTC. Translation: CASSGASGTNNEQFF.

For the CDR3, the DNA is TGTGCCAGCAGATTTTCGGGACGTCCTTACGAGCAGTACTTC. Its translation: CASRFSGRPYEQYF. The chain is built from TRBV5-4 and TRBJ2-7; D could derive from TRBD1 or TRBD2 (5 bases each). Per the germline V gene, CDR1 is SGHNT and CDR2 is YYREEE (reference sequence). V was clipped by 5 bases and J by 4 bases, with 16 bases between them. CDR3 length equals 14 residues.

This chain uses TRBV20-1 with TRBJ2-5; D is undetermined. Germline values: CDR1 DFQATT, CDR2 SNEGSKA (reference sequence). V was trimmed by 1 base and J by 4 bases, leaving 13 bases between them. This CDR3 is 14 amino acids long. Here the CDR3 reads CSARVPGTGETQYF. CDR3 coding DNA: TGCAGTGCTAGAGTTCCAGGCACCGGAGAGACCCAGTACTTC.

This clonotype was observed at least ten times. V is TRBV3-1 and J is TRBJ2-1, with 9 bases identical to TRBD2. The CDR3 consists of 17 residues. The germline V gene encodes CDR1 LGHDT and CDR2 YNNKEL (reference sequence). V lost 2 bases, J lost 8 bases, and 13 bases stayed unmatched. The CDR3 is CASSQSLGRGGYDEQFF. The DNA of the CDR3 is TGTGCCAGCAGCCAATCACTCGGGCGGGGGGGCTATGATGAGCAGTTCTTC.

The chain uses TRBV5-1 and TRBJ2-6; D unclear. Germline CDR1 SGHRS, CDR2 YFSETQ. The CDR3 has 18 residues. With 0 bases removed from V and 0 bases from J, the gap between germline ends came to 13 bases. The CDR3 sequence is CASSLVRGGISGANVLTF. The CDR3 DNA reads TGCGCCAGCAGCTTGGTGCGCGGCGGCATCTCTGGGGCCAACGTCCTGACTTTC.

This clonotype was detected many times. The genes are TRBV10-3 and TRBJ1-3; possibly TRBD1 for D (6 bases). The CDR3 has 13 amino acids. Germline V gives CDR1 ENHRY, CDR2 SYGVKD. V lost 6 bases, J lost 0 bases, and 6 bases lay in between. As DNA, the CDR3 is TGTGCCATCAGGGACAGCTCTGGAAACACCATATATTTT. It translates to CAIRDSSGNTIYF.

Here the CDR3 reads CASSARQGGEAFF. CDR3 DNA: TGTGCCAGCAGCGCCCGACAGGGGGGGGAAGCTTTCTTT. The chain employs TRBV9 and TRBJ1-1, with 9 positions matching TRBD1. V lost 3 bases to trimming and J lost 8 bases; unmatched junction nucleotides: 5. The germline V gene has CDR1 SGDLS and CDR2 YYNGEE. The CDR3 is made up of 13 amino acids.

V gene TRBV10-3 combines with J gene TRBJ2-5; D is uncertain. CDR3 length equals 15 residues. Trimming took 3 bases from V and 1 from J, leaving 12 bases between them. Germline V gene lookup returns CDR1 ENHRY and CDR2 SYGVKD. The CDR3 loop reads CAISELRTAQETQYF. CDR3 bases: TGTGCCATCAGTGAACTCCGGACGGCCCAAGAGACCCAGTACTTC.

V and J are TRBV5-1 and TRBJ2-6; 7 bases map to TRBD1. V lost 0 bases, J lost 0 bases, and 6 bases stayed unmatched. The CDR3 contains 18 residues. Germline CDR1 SGHRS, CDR2 YFSETQ. CDR3 sequence (DNA): TGCGCCAGCAGCTTGGAAGGACAGGTGATCTCTGGGGCCAACGTCCTGACTTTC. Translation gives CASSLEGQVISGANVLTF. Supplemented by reference TRBV5-1 and TRBJ2-6, the full variable domain reads KAGVTQTPRYLIKTRGQQVTLSCSPISGHRSVSWYQQTPGQGLQFLFEYFSETQRNKGNFPGRFSGRQFSNSRSEMNVSTLELGDSALYLCASSLEGQVISGANVLTFGAGSRLTVL.

This clonotype turned up a few times. This chain joins TRBV11-3 and TRBJ1-1, with TRBD1 identical over 12 bases. J gave up 0 bases and V 5 bases, and 4 bases lay outside the gene matches. The CDR3 sequence is 16 residues long. Germline assignment: CDR1 SGHNT and CDR2 YENEEA. In DNA, the CDR3 is TGTGCCAGCAGCGTTGGGACAGGGGGCCTGAACACTGAAGCTTTCTTT. Amino acids: CASSVGTGGLNTEAFF.

The chain joins TRBV6-5 to TRBJ2-1; 8 nucleotides align to TRBD2. V gave up 0 bases and J gave up 10 bases; unmatched junction bases: 14. The CDR3 is 17 amino acids. In germline, CDR1 is MNHEY, CDR2 SVGAGI. CDR3 bases: TGTGCCAGCAGTTACTCGCCCAGCGCCGGGGGGGCAGGAGAGCAGTTCTTC. Translation gives CASSYSPSAGGAGEQFF.

The chain joins TRBV18 to TRBJ2-2; D call uncertain. The V end was cut by 2 bases, the J end by 10 bases, with 14 bases between. This CDR3 has 14 residues. Germline CDR1 reads KGHSH; CDR2 reads LQKENI. CDR3 region: CASSPTPTVLELFF. DNA for the CDR3: TGTGCCAGCTCACCAACACCAACCGTGCTGGAGCTGTTTTTT.

At least ten counts were recorded for this clonotype. The chain combines TRBV12-3 or TRBV12-4 with TRBJ1-2; the D gene is possibly TRBD1 (5 bases). Between the trimmed V and J ends, which lost 2 bases and 3 bases, there was a span of 13 bases. The length of the CDR3 is 15 residues. The CDR3 loop is CASSLTGPTDYGYTF. CDR3 coding DNA: TGTGCCAGCAGTTTAACGGGACCAACGGACTATGGCTACACCTTC.

The genes are TRBV7-8 and TRBJ2-7, with a weak D call TRBD2 (6 bases). Germline values: CDR1 SGHVS, CDR2 FQNEAQ. The CDR3 is 14 residues long. V gave up 1 base and J gave up 6 bases, with 13 bases separating them. This CDR3 reads CASSLGRGDGEQYF. The DNA for the CDR3 is TGTGCCAGCAGCTTAGGGCGGGGAGACGGCGAGCAGTACTTC.

This rearrangement joins TRBV3-1 to TRBJ2-5; 7 nucleotides match TRBD2. The CDR3 extends over 14 amino acids. Germline-derived CDR1 and CDR2 are LGHDT and YNNKEL (reference sequence). After removal of 0 bases from V and 9 bases from J, the junction contained 7 bases not matched to a gene. CDR3 DNA sequence: TGTGCCAGCAGCCAAGAGAGGGCTAGCGGTTCCCAGTACTTC. Residues: CASSQERASGSQYF.

This chain joins TRBV28 and TRBJ1-1; D remains unclear. Germline CDR1 MDHEN, CDR2 SYDVKM. Trimming took off 2 bases at V and 6 bases at J, with 10 bases between the two ends. This CDR3 comprises 13 residues. The CDR3 DNA sequence: TGTGCCAGCAGTTTAAACCGAATTTCTGAAGCTTTCTTT. It yields the protein CASSLNRISEAFF. The entire variable domain, with the rest obtained from reference TRBV28 and TRBJ1-1, is as follows: DVKVTQSSRYLVKRTGEKVFLECVQDMDHENMFWYRQDPGLGLRLIYFSYDVKMKEKGDIPEGYSVSREKKERFSLILESASTNQTSMYLCASSLNRISEAFFGQGTRLTVV.

The chain employs TRBV18 and TRBJ1-2; perhaps TRBD1 as D (6 bases). In germline, CDR1 is KGHSH, CDR2 LQKENI. V gave up 3 bases and J gave up 5 bases, with 16 bases separating them. CDR3 size: 15 residues. In DNA form, the CDR3 reads TGTGCCAGCTCACCTACACTCCAGGGGTCGTATGGCTACACCTTC. Its protein is CASSPTLQGSYGYTF.

The chain is built from TRBV7-2 and TRBJ2-7; 7 bases fit TRBD2. Germline V gives CDR1 SGHTA, CDR2 FQGNSA. V dropped 5 bases and J dropped 3; count of bases not matched to a gene: 4. The CDR3 extends over 13 amino acids. DNA of the CDR3: TGTGCCAGCAGCCCAGGGAGGGGCTACGAGCAGTACTTC. Its protein product is CASSPGRGYEQYF.

This clonotype has more than one count but fewer than ten. The genes are TRBV6-6 and TRBJ1-1; D ambiguous. V lost 2 bases, J lost 7 bases, and 11 bases lay in between. The CDR3 extends over 13 amino acids. Germline CDR1 is MNHNY and CDR2 is SVGAGI (reference sequence). CDR3 coding DNA: TGTGCCAGCAGTTACGGCTGGAAGGATGAAGCTTTCTTT. Translating it yields CASSYGWKDEAFF.

The V and J genes are TRBV12-3 or TRBV12-4 and TRBJ1-2, with 11 bases aligning to TRBD1. V shed 3 bases and J 4 bases; nucleotides not matched to a gene: 4. This CDR3 region has 15 residues. In nucleotides, the CDR3 is TGTGCCAGCAGTTTGGGACAGGGGGGAATCTATGGCTACACCTTC. It encodes CASSLGQGGIYGYTF.

The rearrangement joins TRBV12-3 or TRBV12-4 to TRBJ2-7, with 9 bases identical to TRBD1. CDR3 length: 16 amino acids. V dropped 7 bases and J dropped 5; count of bases not matched to a gene: 15. This chain's CDR3 is CASTQATGTGFHEQYF. The CDR3 nucleotides are TGTGCCAGCACCCAAGCCACCGGGACAGGGTTCCACGAGCAGTACTTC.

This clonotype was observed a few times. The V call is TRBV10-3, the J call TRBJ2-7, with D hard to call. The V and J ends lost 6 bases and 0 bases respectively, with 18 bases between them. CDR3 length: 16 residues. Germline CDR1 and CDR2: ENHRY and SYGVKD. The CDR3 sequence: CAISLLSTASSYEQYF. In DNA form, the CDR3 reads TGTGCCATCAGCCTACTCTCGACTGCGAGCTCCTACGAGCAGTACTTC.